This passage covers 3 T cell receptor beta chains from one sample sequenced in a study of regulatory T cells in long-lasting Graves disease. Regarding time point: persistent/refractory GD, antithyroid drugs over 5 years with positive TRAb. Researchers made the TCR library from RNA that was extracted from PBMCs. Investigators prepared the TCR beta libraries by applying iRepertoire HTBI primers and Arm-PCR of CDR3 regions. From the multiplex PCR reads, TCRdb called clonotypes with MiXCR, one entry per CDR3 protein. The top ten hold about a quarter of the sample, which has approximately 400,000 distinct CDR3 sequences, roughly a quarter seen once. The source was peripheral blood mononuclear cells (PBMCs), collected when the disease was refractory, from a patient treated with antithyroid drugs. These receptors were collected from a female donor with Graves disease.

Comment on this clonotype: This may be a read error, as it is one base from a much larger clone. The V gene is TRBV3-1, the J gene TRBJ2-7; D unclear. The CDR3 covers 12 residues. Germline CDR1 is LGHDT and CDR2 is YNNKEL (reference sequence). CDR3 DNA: TGTGCCAGCAACCAATCCCCGTACGAGCAGTACTTC. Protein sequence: CASNQSPYEQYF.

In DNA form, the CDR3 reads TGTGCCAGCAGCTTAGGTGGCGGGAGGCACTACGAGCAGTACTTC. Translation: CASSLGGGRHYEQYF. The rearrangement joins TRBV7-2 to TRBJ2-7; the match to TRBD2 covers 8 bases. The CDR3 is made up of 15 amino acids. Germline V gene lookup returns CDR1 SGHTA and CDR2 FQGNSA. The trim removed 1 base at V and 3 bases at J, leaving 5 bases unmatched.

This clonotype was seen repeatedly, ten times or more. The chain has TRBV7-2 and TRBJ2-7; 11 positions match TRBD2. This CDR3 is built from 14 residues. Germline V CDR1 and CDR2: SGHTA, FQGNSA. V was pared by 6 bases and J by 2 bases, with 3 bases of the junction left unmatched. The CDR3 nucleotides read TGTGCCAGCAGGGTAGCGGGAGGGCCCTACGAGCAGTACTTC. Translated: CASRVAGGPYEQYF.